These T cell receptor beta chains were read from a single sample in a study of Graves' ophthalmopathy and Graves' hyperthyroidism. One entry per CDR3 protein, called by TCRdb with MiXCR from the multiplex PCR reads. This table has roughly 500,000 distinct CDR3 sequences, around an eighth appearing once. Sequenced: blood. These receptors were obtained from a woman younger than 45 with Graves' ophthalmopathy. Both conserved end residues are part of each CDR3. A D gene is named only where the DNA matches it firmly.

.	TRBV6-1	TRBJ1-2	CASTKTSYGYTF
TRBD2	TRBV18	TRBJ2-7	CASSNKSGRTYEQYF
.	TRBV19	TRBJ1-1	CASRKGKMNTEAFF
.	TRBV28	TRBJ1-3	CASGPDSANSGNTIYF
.	TRBV27	TRBJ1-2	CASSLNRAYGYTF
.	TRBV12-3/TRBV12-4	TRBJ2-7	CASSNRGGNEQYF
.	TRBV29-1	TRBJ1-1	CSVAPSKGAFF
.	TRBV6-5	TRBJ2-7	CASSYSGALAYEQYF
TRBD1	TRBV12-3/TRBV12-4	TRBJ1-1	CASSLDRVLAEAFF
.	TRBV30	TRBJ1-1	CARSDTGFAEAFF
.	TRBV12-3/TRBV12-4	TRBJ1-2	CASSLSGQGQGGYGYTF
TRBD2	TRBV12-3/TRBV12-4	TRBJ2-7	CASQEMWGGGEYF
.	TRBV10-3	TRBJ2-5	CAISAILGRVDETQYF
.	TRBV27	TRBJ2-7	CASSLSGWGSYEQYF
TRBD2	TRBV20-1	TRBJ2-7	CSAMGLAGENSYEQYF
.	TRBV19	TRBJ2-5	CASSTPYQETQYF
TRBD2	TRBV20-1	TRBJ2-7	CSASRSGLENEQYF
.	TRBV6-4	TRBJ1-1	CASSPLASDTEAFF